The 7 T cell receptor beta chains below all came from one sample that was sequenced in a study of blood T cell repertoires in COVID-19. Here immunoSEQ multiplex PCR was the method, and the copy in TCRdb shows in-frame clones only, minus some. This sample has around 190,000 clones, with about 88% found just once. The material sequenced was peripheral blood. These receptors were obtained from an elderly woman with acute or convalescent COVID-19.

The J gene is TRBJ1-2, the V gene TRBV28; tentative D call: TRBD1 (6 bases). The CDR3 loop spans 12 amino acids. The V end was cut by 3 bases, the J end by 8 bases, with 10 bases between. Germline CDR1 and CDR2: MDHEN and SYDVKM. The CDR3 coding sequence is TGTGCCAGCAGTTTGCAGGGGATCGGCTACACCTTC. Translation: CASSLQGIGYTF.

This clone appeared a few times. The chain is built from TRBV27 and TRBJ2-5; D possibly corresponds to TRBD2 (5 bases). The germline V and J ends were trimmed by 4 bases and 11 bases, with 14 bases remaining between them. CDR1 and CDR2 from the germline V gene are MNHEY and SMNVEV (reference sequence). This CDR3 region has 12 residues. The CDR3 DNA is TGTGCCAGCAGTTCACCCCCCGGGGAGCAGTACTTC. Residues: CASSSPPGEQYF.

CDR3 sequence reads: CASSLGWTGDPEAFF. CDR3 nucleotides: TGTGCCAGCAGCTTAGGCTGGACAGGGGATCCTGAAGCTTTCTTT. The chain combines TRBV7-9 with TRBJ1-1; 9 bases match TRBD1. The CDR3 contains 15 residues. CDR1 and CDR2 (germline): SEHNR, FQNEAQ (reference sequence). Trimming at V came to 1 base and at J to 6 bases, leaving 6 bases not matched to a gene.

The CDR3 DNA sequence: TGTGCCAGCAGTACAATCCCGGGACTAGCGGGAGTTTTGGACAATGAGCAGTTCTTC. It specifies CASSTIPGLAGVLDNEQFF. J is TRBJ2-1 and V is TRBV2, with 14 bases identical to TRBD2. J was trimmed by 5 bases and V by 5 bases; bases with no gene match: 14. In germline, CDR1 is SNHLY, CDR2 FYNNEI. The CDR3 has 19 amino acids.

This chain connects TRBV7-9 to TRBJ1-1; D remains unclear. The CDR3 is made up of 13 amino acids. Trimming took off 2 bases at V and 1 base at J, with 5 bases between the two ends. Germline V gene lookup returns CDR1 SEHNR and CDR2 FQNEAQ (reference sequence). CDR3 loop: CASSLPGNTEAFF. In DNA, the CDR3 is TGTGCCAGCAGCTTACCAGGGAACACTGAAGCTTTCTTT.

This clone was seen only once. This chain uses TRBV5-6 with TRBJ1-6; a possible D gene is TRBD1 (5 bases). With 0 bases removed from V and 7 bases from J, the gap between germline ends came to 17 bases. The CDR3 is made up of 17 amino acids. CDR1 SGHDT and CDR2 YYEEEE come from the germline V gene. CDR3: CASSLVVGAPQNSPLHF. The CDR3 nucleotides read TGTGCCAGCAGCTTGGTTGTAGGGGCCCCTCAAAATTCACCCCTCCACTTT.

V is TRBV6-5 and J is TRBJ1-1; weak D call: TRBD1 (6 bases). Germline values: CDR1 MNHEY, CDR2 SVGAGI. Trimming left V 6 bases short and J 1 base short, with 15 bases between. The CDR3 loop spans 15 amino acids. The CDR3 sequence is CASRSHRDENTEAFF. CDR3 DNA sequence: TGTGCCAGCAGATCCCACAGGGATGAGAACACTGAAGCTTTCTTT.